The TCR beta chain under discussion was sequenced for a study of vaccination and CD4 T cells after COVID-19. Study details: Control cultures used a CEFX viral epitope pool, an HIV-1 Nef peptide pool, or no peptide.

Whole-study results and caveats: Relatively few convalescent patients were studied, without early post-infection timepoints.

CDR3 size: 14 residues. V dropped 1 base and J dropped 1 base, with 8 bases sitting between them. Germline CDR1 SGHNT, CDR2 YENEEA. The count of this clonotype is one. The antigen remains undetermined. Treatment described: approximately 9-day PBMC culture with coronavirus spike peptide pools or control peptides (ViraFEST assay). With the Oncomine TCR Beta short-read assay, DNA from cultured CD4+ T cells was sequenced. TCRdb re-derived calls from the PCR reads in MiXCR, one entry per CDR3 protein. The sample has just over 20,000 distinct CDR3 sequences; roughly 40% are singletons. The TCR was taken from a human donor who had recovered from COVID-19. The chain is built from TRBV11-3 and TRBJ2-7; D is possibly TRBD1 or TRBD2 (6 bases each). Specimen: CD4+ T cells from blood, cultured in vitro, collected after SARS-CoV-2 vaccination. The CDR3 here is CASSLGRGSYEQYF. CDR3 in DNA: TGTGCCAGCAGCTTAGGGAGGGGGTCCTACGAGCAGTACTTC.